The sequence of this T cell receptor beta chain was determined in a study of T-cell reconstitution after alpha-beta-depleted transplantation in children listed by TCRdb under 2016. Regarding the study in general: T-cell immune reconstitution after TCRalphabeta/CD19-depleted allogeneic hematopoietic cell transplantation in children was quantitatively tracked in the study by means of TCR repertoire profiling. The study at large found these results: Over subsequent months, a decline in hyperexpanded clone frequencies was noted, and after one year, T-cell counts and TCRbeta diversity were mostly ascribed to newly produced T cells. In some patients, the high TCRbeta diversity seen at day 60 was put down to recipient T cells and intrathymic progenitors that had survived conditioning. The apparently early alphabetaT-cell count recovery about two months after transplant was reportedly dependent on only several hundred rapidly expanded clones derived from non-depleted graft cells.

The library relied on PCR. Sequencer: Illumina HiSeq 2500. Molecular barcoding was employed in the preparation of TCR libraries, with unique molecular identifiers being used to normalize TCRbeta repertoire quantification. The public reads were reprocessed in TCRdb via fastp at Q25 and MiXCR, keeping in-frame beta chains. CDR3 protein duplicates are merged, each entry listing the most common genes and DNA. The sample table records some 150,000 distinct CDR3 sequences; 8% to 10% of these occur just once. The leading ten clones occupy over 15% of the sample. This specimen's treatment or condition label, per the study, means: allogeneic hematopoietic cell transplantation with graft depleted of TCRalphabeta T cells and CD19 B cells. Transplant recipients were children who received TCRalphabeta/CD19-depleted allogeneic hematopoietic cell grafts. For CDR1 and CDR2, the germline V gene lists SGHRS and YFSETQ. The CDR3 holds 14 amino acids from the cysteine to the phenylalanine. Only the CDR3 portion is preserved as DNA: 42 bases, with reading frame beginning at the first base. The V and J ends are trimmed by 2 bases and 2 bases, leaving 9 bases between them.

This clonotype was picked up many times. It has no known antigen specificity. It has no much larger one-base neighbor in the sample; base qualities were not kept. This TCR was recovered from a female patient aged 2 to 10 who had a stem cell transplant for congenital amegakaryocytic thrombocytopenia, so the T cells may come from the graft donor. Recombination joined TRBV5-1 with TRBJ2-3; no D gene can be assigned with confidence. The sample consisted of PBMCs, mostly from graft donor cells, taken 180 days after TCRalphabeta/CD19-depleted stem cell transplant. Read as DNA, the sequence is TGCGCCAGCAGCTTCCTCGGCTCCACAGATACGCAGTATTTT. This translates into CASSFLGSTDTQYF.